The entry below describes one T cell receptor beta chain. Each participant's cohort was designated according to participant-reported clinical history. Authors' methods: Estimated nucleated cell counts came from reference gene primer amplification. Using immunoSEQ multiplex PCR, the repertoire was profiled, and TCRdb retains in-frame clones only, with some absent. V, J and clone size derive from that table, while D and trimming were established from the DNA sequence. The sample holds about 57,000 clones; roughly 80% are singletons and the top ten take about 4%. The data belong to a study of blood T cell repertoires in COVID-19. Study information: From T cells, B-cell-depleted T cells, or PBMCs came the material, which was cDNA or gDNA.

The CDR3 spans 13 residues. Germline CDR1 reads LNHDA; CDR2 reads SQIVND (reference sequence). V was cut by 10 bases and J by 6 bases, with 13 bases left in between. The sample comprised PBMCs or T cells enriched from blood (not recorded which). J is TRBJ1-6 and V is TRBV19, with a tentative D call TRBD1 (6 bases). This TCR came from a woman in her thirties or forties with acute COVID-19. CDR3 sequence: CATAGGGNSPLHF. In nucleotides, the CDR3 is TGTGCCACAGCGGGGGGCGGTAATTCACCCCTCCACTTT.